This note documents a single T cell receptor (beta chain) sequence. Antigen unknown. This record belongs to a study of CD8 T cells in Susac syndrome. With random hexamers, 0.5 to 1 ug RNA was reverse transcribed. immunoSEQ multiplex PCR amplified TCR beta CDR3 across 54 Vbeta, 13 Jbeta. Each CDR3 protein is one row after TCRdb ran MiXCR on the immunoSEQ multiplex PCR reads. The sample lists around 130,000 distinct CDR3 sequences, roughly 95% occurring once. While CD8+ and CD4+ T cells were isolated negatively, TEMRA cells were enriched by FACS. Findings and caveats of the study: It was acknowledged in the study that its TCR sequencing and HLA analysis involved a relatively small number of individuals.

Source material: CD4+ T cells from PBMCs. The TCR originated in a human donor with multiple sclerosis.

The chain's CDR3 is CASSPTDGPYGYTF. The CDR3, as DNA: TGTGCCAGCAGCCCCACCGACGGACCCTATGGCTACACCTTC. The rearrangement links TRBV11-2 to TRBJ1-2; D remains ambiguous. Trimming took off 5 bases at V and 4 bases at J, with 14 bases between the two ends. The CDR3 extends over 14 amino acids. The V gene's germline CDR1 is SGHAT and CDR2 FQNNGV.